This T cell receptor beta chain was obtained from a study of cytomegalovirus exposure and HLA in healthy donors. About this clone: Its specificity is not known.

Whole-study findings and limits: The study recorded over 150 TCR beta chains that were cytomegalovirus-associated.

Between the trimmed V and J ends, which lost 4 bases and 3 bases, there was a span of 14 bases. From germline, CDR1 is SGHRS and CDR2 YFSETQ. The CDR3 length is 14 residues. Generated by immunoSEQ multiplex PCR, the TCRdb table keeps only in-frame clones and is missing some. The data hold 100,000 to 150,000 clones, with approximately 89% observed a single time. Input material: PBMCs. This clonotype was sampled from a man aged 25 to 45 in good health and CMV-seronegative. The V gene is TRBV5-1, the J gene TRBJ2-7, with D tentatively TRBD1 (5 bases). CDR3 residues: CASSGQGTGYEQYF. In DNA, the CDR3 is TGCGCCAGCAGCGGTCAGGGTACGGGCTACGAGCAGTACTTC.